The 18 T cell receptor beta chains in this list originate from one sample, sequenced in a study of T-cell memory formation after mild COVID-19. A single record per CDR3 protein comes from TCRdb applying MiXCR to the 5' RACE reads. This sample has about 250,000 distinct CDR3 sequences, with 15% found just once. Sequencing used PBMCs or a T cell subset sorted from them (not recorded which). These receptors all come from an adult woman who had mild COVID-19 (a few samples of this study predate the infection). Cell type and time point are not known.

This clonotype was seen repeatedly, ten times or more. The chain recombines TRBV12-3 or TRBV12-4 with TRBJ1-1, with D unclear. Trimming cost V 7 bases and J 1 base, with 10 bases left between them. This CDR3 is 13 amino acids long. The CDR3 is CASTSPRNTEAFF. CDR3 in DNA: TGTGCCAGCACCTCGCCTCGGAACACTGAAGCTTTCTTT.

This clonotype was observed at least ten times. The chain carries TRBV7-9 and TRBJ2-3; 8 nucleotides agree with TRBD2. The CDR3 is 14 residues long. Germline V gives CDR1 SEHNR, CDR2 FQNEAQ (reference sequence). V was pared by 7 bases and J by 0 bases, with 3 bases of the junction left unmatched. In DNA, the CDR3 is TGTGCCAGCATAGCTAGCGGGAGCACAGATACGCAGTATTTT. Its protein product is CASIASGSTDTQYF.

This clonotype was seen repeatedly, ten times or more. The chain couples TRBV19 to TRBJ1-2; D gene ambiguous. The CDR3 is 14 residues long. Germline assignment: CDR1 LNHDA and CDR2 SQIVND (reference sequence). The V end was cut by 7 bases, the J end by 8 bases, with 20 bases between. The CDR3, as DNA: TGTGCCAGTACAGAGCTGGATCTGTGGCGAGGCTACACCTTC. Its protein is CASTELDLWRGYTF.

The rearrangement joins TRBV18 to TRBJ1-6, with 9 bases aligning to TRBD1. This CDR3 has 14 residues. Germline V lookup: CDR1 KGHSH, CDR2 LQKENI. V lost 8 bases, J lost 7 bases, and 6 bases stayed unmatched. The CDR3 DNA sequence: TGTGCCAGCGATCTGGGACAGGGCAATTCACCCCTCCACTTT. Protein product: CASDLGQGNSPLHF.

This clonotype has a count of ten or more. The CDR3 region has the DNA TGTGCCATCAGGGGGGACAGCCCCTACGAGCAGTACTTC. Its translation: CAIRGDSPYEQYF. The chain has TRBV10-3 and TRBJ2-7, with 7 nucleotides matching TRBD1. V shed 6 bases, J shed 2 bases, and the junction held 4 bases outside the gene matches. In germline, CDR1 is ENHRY, CDR2 SYGVKD. This CDR3 has 13 residues.

This clonotype was counted at least ten times. This chain joins TRBV5-1 and TRBJ2-2; 8 bases match TRBD1. The CDR3 extends over 17 amino acids. The V and J ends lost 4 bases and 1 base, in that order; junction bases with no gene match: 9. Germline V CDR1 and CDR2: SGHRS, YFSETQ. The CDR3: CASSNDQGAGNTGELFF. The CDR3 coding sequence is TGCGCCAGCAGCAACGATCAGGGGGCAGGGAACACCGGGGAGCTGTTTTTT.

The chain couples TRBV3-1 to TRBJ1-5; D is unclear. The germline V and J ends were trimmed by 6 bases and 1 base, with 10 bases remaining between them. Germline-derived CDR1 and CDR2 are LGHDT and YNNKEL (reference sequence). The CDR3 is 14 residues long. The CDR3 loop reads CASSSADSNQPQHF. CDR3 bases: TGTGCCAGCAGTTCGGCGGACAGCAATCAGCCCCAGCATTTT.

The chain has TRBV5-6 and TRBJ1-1, with a weak D call TRBD1 (6 bases). CDR3 size: 16 residues. V gave up 0 bases and J gave up 3 bases, with 15 bases separating them. Per germline, CDR1 SGHDT and CDR2 YYEEEE. The CDR3 DNA reads TGTGCCAGCAGCTTGGCCTGGTGGACAGTGGACACTGAAGCTTTCTTT. Amino acids: CASSLAWWTVDTEAFF.

The chain is built from TRBV27 and TRBJ2-1; D is perhaps TRBD1 (6 bases). Between the trimmed V and J ends, which lost 2 bases and 6 bases, there was a span of 14 bases. The CDR3 loop spans 15 amino acids. From germline, CDR1 is MNHEY and CDR2 SMNVEV (reference sequence). The CDR3 DNA follows: TGTGCCAGCAGTTTAATCGTCGGCAGGGGCAATGAGCAGTTCTTC. This translates into CASSLIVGRGNEQFF.

This clonotype was picked up a small number of times. This sequence joins TRBV9 and TRBJ2-3; no clear D gene. V was shortened by 0 bases and J by 8 bases, with 16 bases between the two germline ends. CDR1 and CDR2 (germline): SGDLS, YYNGEE. The CDR3 runs 15 residues. The CDR3 protein is CASSVEAVVGGTQYF. For the CDR3, the DNA is TGTGCCAGCAGCGTAGAGGCGGTAGTTGGCGGTACGCAGTATTTT.

V usage is TRBV29-1 and J usage is TRBJ1-1; 9 bases are shared with TRBD1. This CDR3 comprises 14 residues. Germline V gene lookup returns CDR1 SQVTM and CDR2 ANQGSEA. V shed 4 bases, J shed 0 bases, and the junction held 3 bases outside the gene matches. The CDR3 DNA reads as TGCAGCGTTGGGCACAGGGGGCTGAACACTGAAGCTTTCTTT. Amino acids: CSVGHRGLNTEAFF.

Only a few counts were recorded for this clonotype. The rearrangement joins TRBV24-1 to TRBJ1-2, with a weak D call TRBD1 (6 bases). The CDR3 consists of 14 residues. With 4 bases removed from V and 8 bases from J, the gap between germline ends came to 16 bases. Per the germline V gene, CDR1 is KGHDR and CDR2 is SFDVKD. CDR3 protein: CATSDQGVGGGYTF. CDR3 DNA: TGTGCCACCAGTGACCAAGGAGTTGGGGGCGGCTACACCTTC.

V and J are TRBV2 and TRBJ1-1; TRBD1 aligns across 7 bases. The V gene end was trimmed by 4 bases and the J gene end by 8 bases; junction bases not matched to a gene: 1. The CDR3 runs to 11 residues. Germline V gives CDR1 SNHLY, CDR2 FYNNEI. CDR3 protein: CASSGQGEAFF. CDR3 DNA: TGTGCCAGCAGTGGACAGGGAGAAGCTTTCTTT.

The rearrangement links TRBV15 to TRBJ2-7, with TRBD2 identical over 7 bases. The CDR3 is 13 amino acids. CDR1 is LNHNV, CDR2 YYDKDF, per germline (reference sequence). Trimming removed 3 bases from V and 2 bases from J; junction bases left unmatched: 1. The CDR3 loop reads CATSSRGAYEQYF. The DNA for the CDR3 is TGTGCCACCAGCAGCCGGGGGGCCTACGAGCAGTACTTC.

V is TRBV5-1 and J is TRBJ2-5; weak D call: TRBD2 (5 bases). V gave up 4 bases and J gave up 0 bases, with 16 bases separating them. CDR1 and CDR2 (germline): SGHRS, YFSETQ. The CDR3 covers 16 residues. The CDR3 reads CASSRDGKVYQETQYF. In DNA, the CDR3 is TGCGCCAGCAGCCGAGACGGGAAGGTGTACCAAGAGACCCAGTACTTC.

The chain has TRBV6-2 or TRBV6-3 and TRBJ2-7; D is perhaps TRBD1 or TRBD2 (5 bases each). This CDR3 is 15 amino acids long. Germline-derived CDR1 and CDR2 are MNHEY and SVGEGT. V was cut by 5 bases and J by 3 bases, with 17 bases left in between. CDR3 sequence: CASSAPGRGSYEQYF. CDR3 bases: TGTGCCAGCAGTGCACCGGGACGGGGAAGCTACGAGCAGTACTTC.

The chain combines TRBV9 with TRBJ2-1, with TRBD2 identical over 14 bases. V shed 4 bases, J shed 9 bases, and the junction held 9 bases outside the gene matches. CDR1 SGDLS and CDR2 YYNGEE come from the germline V gene. The CDR3 extends over 16 amino acids. CDR3 in amino acids: CASSSSTGTSGSEQFF. CDR3 bases: TGTGCCAGCAGCTCCAGTACCGGGACTAGCGGGAGTGAGCAGTTCTTC.

This clonotype was observed a handful of times. The chain recombines TRBV5-1 with TRBJ2-7, with D perhaps TRBD1 (6 bases). The CDR3 is made up of 13 amino acids. The V end was cut by 4 bases, the J end by 4 bases, with 12 bases between. From germline, CDR1 is SGHRS and CDR2 YFSETQ. The CDR3 DNA is TGCGCCAGCAGCGTAGTCAGGGGATACGAGCAGTACTTC. It specifies CASSVVRGYEQYF.